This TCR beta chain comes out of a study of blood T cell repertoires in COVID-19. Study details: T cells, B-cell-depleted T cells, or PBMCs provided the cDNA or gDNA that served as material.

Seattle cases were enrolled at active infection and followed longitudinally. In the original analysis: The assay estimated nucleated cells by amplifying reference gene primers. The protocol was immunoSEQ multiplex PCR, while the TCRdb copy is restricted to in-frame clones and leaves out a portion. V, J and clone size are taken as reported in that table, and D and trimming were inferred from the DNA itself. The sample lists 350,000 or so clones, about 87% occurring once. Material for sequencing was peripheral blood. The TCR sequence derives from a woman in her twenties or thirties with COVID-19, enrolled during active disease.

The CDR3 nucleotides are TGTGCCAGCAAGGGACAGCTTCGTATCACGCAGTATTTT. As protein: CASKGQLRITQYF. The chain combines TRBV2 with TRBJ2-3; TRBD1 matches 7 bases. Germline V gene data show CDR1 as SNHLY and CDR2 as FYNNEI. CDR3 length equals 13 residues. The junction had 10 bases not matched to a gene; V was cut back by 7 bases and J by 9 bases.